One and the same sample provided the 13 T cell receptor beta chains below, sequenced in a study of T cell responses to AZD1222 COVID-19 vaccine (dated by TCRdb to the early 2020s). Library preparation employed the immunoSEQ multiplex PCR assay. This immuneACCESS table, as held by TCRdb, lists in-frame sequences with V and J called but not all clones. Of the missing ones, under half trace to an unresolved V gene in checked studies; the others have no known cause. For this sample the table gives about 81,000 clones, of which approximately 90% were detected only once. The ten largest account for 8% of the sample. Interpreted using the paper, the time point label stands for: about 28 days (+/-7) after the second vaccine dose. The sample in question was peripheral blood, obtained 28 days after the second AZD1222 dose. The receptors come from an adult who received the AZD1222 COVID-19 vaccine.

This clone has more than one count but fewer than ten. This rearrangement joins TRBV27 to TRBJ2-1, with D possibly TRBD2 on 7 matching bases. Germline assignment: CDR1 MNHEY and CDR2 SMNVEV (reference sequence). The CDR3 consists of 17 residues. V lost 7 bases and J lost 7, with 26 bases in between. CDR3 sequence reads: CASKLRGAGDNRNEQFF. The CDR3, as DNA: TGTGCCAGCAAACTGAGGGGGGCGGGAGATAATCGGAATGAGCAGTTCTTC.

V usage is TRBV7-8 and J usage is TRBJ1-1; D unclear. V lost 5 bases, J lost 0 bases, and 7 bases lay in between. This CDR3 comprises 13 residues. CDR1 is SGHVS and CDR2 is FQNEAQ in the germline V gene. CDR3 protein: CASSPTLNTEAFF. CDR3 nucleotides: TGTGCCAGCAGCCCTACGCTGAACACTGAAGCTTTCTTT.

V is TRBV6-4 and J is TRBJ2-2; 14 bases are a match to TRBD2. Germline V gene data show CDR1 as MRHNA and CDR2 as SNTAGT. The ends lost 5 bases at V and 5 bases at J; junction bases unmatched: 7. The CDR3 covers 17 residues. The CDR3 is CASSTGLAGGRTGELFF. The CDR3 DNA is TGTGCCAGCAGTACCGGACTAGCGGGAGGCCGAACCGGGGAGCTGTTTTTT.

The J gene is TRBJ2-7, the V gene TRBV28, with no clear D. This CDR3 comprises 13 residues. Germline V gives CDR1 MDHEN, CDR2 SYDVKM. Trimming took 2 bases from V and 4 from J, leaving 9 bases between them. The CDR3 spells CASSLTAVYEQYF. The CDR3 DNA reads TGTGCCAGCAGTTTAACGGCCGTATACGAGCAGTACTTC.

CDR3 residues: CASSRRDTEAFF. The CDR3 DNA is TGTGCCAGCAGTAGGAGGGACACTGAAGCTTTCTTT. This sequence joins TRBV28 and TRBJ1-1; D uncertain. V was cut by 5 bases and J by 3 bases, with 7 bases left in between. CDR1 MDHEN and CDR2 SYDVKM come from the germline V gene. The CDR3 is 12 amino acids.

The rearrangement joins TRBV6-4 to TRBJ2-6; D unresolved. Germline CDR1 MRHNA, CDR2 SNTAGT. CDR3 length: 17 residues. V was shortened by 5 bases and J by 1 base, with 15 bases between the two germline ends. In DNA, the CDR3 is TGTGCCAGCAGTCAGTACGGGCTAGGATCTGGGGCCAACGTCCTGACTTTC. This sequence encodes CASSQYGLGSGANVLTF.

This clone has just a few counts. Here the CDR3 reads CASSLTMDGYNEQFF. The CDR3 bases are TGTGCCAGCAGCTTGACAATGGATGGCTACAATGAGCAGTTCTTC. The rearrangement joins TRBV5-5 to TRBJ2-1; no definite D call. V dropped 1 base and J dropped 3 bases, with 11 bases sitting between them. CDR3 length: 15 amino acids. Germline-derived CDR1 and CDR2 are SGHKS and YYEKEE (reference sequence).

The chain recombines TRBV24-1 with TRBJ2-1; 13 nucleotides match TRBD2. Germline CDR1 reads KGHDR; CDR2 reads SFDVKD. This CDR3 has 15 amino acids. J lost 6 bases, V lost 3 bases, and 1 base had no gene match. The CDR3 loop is CATSDRTSGSNEQFF. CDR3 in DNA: TGTGCCACCAGTGATCGGACTAGCGGGAGCAATGAGCAGTTCTTC.

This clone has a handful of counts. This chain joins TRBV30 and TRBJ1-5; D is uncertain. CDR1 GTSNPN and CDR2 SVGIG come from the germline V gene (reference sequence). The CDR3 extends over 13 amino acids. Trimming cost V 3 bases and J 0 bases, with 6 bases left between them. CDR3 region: CAWSAGSNQPQHF. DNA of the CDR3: TGTGCCTGGAGCGCAGGTAGCAATCAGCCCCAGCATTTT. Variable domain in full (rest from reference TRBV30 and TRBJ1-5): SQTIHQWPATLVQPVGSPLSLECTVEGTSNPNLYWYRQAAGRGLQLLFYSVGIGQISSEVPQNLSASRPQDRQFILSSKKLLLSDSGFYLCAWSAGSNQPQHFGDGTRLSIL.

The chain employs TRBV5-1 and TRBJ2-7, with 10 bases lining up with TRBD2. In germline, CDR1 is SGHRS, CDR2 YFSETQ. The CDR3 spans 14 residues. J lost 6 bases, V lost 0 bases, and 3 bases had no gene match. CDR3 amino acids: CASSLASGRPEQYF. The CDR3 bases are TGCGCCAGCAGCTTGGCTAGCGGGAGACCCGAGCAGTACTTC.

The CDR3 reads CARTQYGYTF. The CDR3 coding sequence is TGTGCCAGAACCCAGTATGGCTACACCTTC. The chain is built from TRBV2 and TRBJ1-2; D gene ambiguous. The CDR3 sequence is 10 residues long. With 9 bases removed from V and 5 bases from J, the gap between germline ends came to 7 bases. The germline gives CDR1 SNHLY, CDR2 FYNNEI. Full variable domain (rest looked up from reference TRBV2 and TRBJ1-2): EPEVTQTPSHQVTQMGQEVILRCVPISNHLYFYWYRQILGQKVEFLVSFYNNEISEKSEIFDDQFSVERPDGSNFTLKIRSTKLEDSAMYFCARTQYGYTFGSGTRLTVV.

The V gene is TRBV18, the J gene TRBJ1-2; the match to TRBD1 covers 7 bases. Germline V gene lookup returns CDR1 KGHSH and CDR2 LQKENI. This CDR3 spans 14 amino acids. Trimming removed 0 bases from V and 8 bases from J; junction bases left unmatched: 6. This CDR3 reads CASSPPEDRNGYTF. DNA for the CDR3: TGTGCCAGCTCACCACCCGAGGACAGGAACGGCTACACCTTC.

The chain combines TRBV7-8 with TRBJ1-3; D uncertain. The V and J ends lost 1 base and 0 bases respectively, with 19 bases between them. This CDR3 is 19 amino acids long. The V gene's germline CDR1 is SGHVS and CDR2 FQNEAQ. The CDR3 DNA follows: TGTGCCAGCAGCTTAGGTGCCAGGTTACTCGCTGGCTCTGGAAACACCATATATTTT. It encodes CASSLGARLLAGSGNTIYF.